This record covers a single TCR beta chain. Its antigen is currently not known. No clone much larger than this one lies a single base away; base qualities are absent. This entry comes from a study of T cell repertoires in chronic hepatitis B (dated by TCRdb to the late 2010s). The method behind the library was the immunoSEQ multiplex PCR assay. TCRdb retrieved this table from immuneACCESS and kept in-frame rearrangements only. Not all clones are present; in checked studies, unresolved V genes account for under half, and no reason is known for the remainder. This sample is represented by more than 500 clones; 80% of them were singletons. Clones ranked in the top ten supply around 17% of the sample. CDR1 and CDR2 (MNHEY, SMNVEV) derive from the germline V gene (reference sequence). The junction shows trimming of 5 bases on V and 2 bases on J, and the gene matches do not reach 11 bases of it. From its cysteine to its phenylalanine, the CDR3 spans 17 amino acids. The sequence is cut down to CDR3 DNA, 51 bases in frame from base 1.

This TCR was recovered from a human donor with chronic hepatitis B virus infection. The chain uses TRBV27 and TRBJ2-7; TRBD2 fits 11 bases in the junction. Sequenced input: total CD8+ T cells from PBMCs. The CDR3 loop reads CASSPVTSGRYTYEQYF. Read as DNA, the sequence is TGTGCCAGCAGTCCCGTCACTAGCGGGAGATATACCTACGAGCAGTACTTC.